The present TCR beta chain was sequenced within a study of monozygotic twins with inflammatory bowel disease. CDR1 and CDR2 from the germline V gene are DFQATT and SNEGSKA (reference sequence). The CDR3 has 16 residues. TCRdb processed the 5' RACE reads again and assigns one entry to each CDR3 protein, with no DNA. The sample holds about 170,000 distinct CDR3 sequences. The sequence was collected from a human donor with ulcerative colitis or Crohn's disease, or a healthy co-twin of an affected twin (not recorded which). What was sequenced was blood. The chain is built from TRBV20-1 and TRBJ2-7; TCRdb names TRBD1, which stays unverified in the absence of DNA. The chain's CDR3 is CSARGGGQGFLYEQYF.